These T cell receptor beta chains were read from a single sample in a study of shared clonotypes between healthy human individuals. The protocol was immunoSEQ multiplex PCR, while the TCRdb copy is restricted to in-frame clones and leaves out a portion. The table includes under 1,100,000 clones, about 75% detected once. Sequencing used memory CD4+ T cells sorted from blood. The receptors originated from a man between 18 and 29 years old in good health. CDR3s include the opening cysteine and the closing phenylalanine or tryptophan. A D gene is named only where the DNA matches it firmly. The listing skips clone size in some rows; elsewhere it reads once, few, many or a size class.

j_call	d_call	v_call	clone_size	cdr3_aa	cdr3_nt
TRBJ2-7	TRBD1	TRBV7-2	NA	CASSPQTGTYEQYF	TGTGCCAGCAGCCCCCAGACAGGGACCTACGAGCAGTACTTC
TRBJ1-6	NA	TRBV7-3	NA	CASSLSSGFDSPLHF	TGTGCCAGCAGCTTAAGTTCTGGTTTCGATTCACCCCTCCACTTT
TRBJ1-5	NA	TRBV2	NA	CASSVTGTGHQPQHF	TGTGCCAGCAGCGTTACAGGGACGGGGCATCAGCCCCAGCATTTT
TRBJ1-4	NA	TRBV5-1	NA	CASRSGGGQNEKLFF	TGCGCCAGCAGGAGCGGGGGTGGACAGAATGAAAAACTGTTTTTT
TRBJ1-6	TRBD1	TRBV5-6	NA	CASSLGITGTGGYSPLHF	TGTGCCAGCAGCCTGGGGATAACCGGGACAGGGGGTTATTCACCCCTCCACTTT
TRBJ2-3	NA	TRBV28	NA	CASRRNTDTQYF	TGTGCCAGCAGACGGAACACAGATACGCAGTATTTT
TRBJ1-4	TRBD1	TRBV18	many	CASSSDRGPNEKLFF	TGTGCCAGCTCAAGTGACAGGGGGCCTAATGAAAAACTGTTTTTT
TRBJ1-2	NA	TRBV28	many	CASTVGGHRGYTF	TGTGCCAGCACGGTGGGGGGCCATCGTGGCTACACCTTC
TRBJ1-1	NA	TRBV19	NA	CASSILGADTEAFF	TGTGCCAGTAGTATTCTGGGCGCGGACACTGAAGCTTTCTTT
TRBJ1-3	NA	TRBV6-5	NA	CASTSRGVGNTIYF	TGTGCCAGCACCTCGCGAGGGGTAGGAAACACCATATATTTT
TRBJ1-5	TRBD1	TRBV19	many	CASSSPPGTGRRNQPQHF	TGTGCCAGTAGTTCTCCGCCGGGGACAGGGCGGCGCAATCAGCCCCAGCATTTT
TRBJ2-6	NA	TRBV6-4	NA	CAIPLSRWNSGANVLTF	TGTGCCATTCCGCTTTCTAGGTGGAACTCTGGGGCCAACGTCCTGACTTTC
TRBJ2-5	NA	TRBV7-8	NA	CASSLAVGAGETQYF	TGTGCCAGCAGCTTAGCAGTGGGGGCCGGAGAGACCCAGTACTTC
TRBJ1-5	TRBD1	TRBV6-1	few	CASTLEGQGFQPQHF	TGTGCCAGCACCCTCGAGGGACAGGGATTTCAGCCCCAGCATTTT
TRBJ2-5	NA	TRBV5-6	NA	CASSLSGFSETQYF	TGTGCCAGCAGCTTGTCAGGGTTCTCGGAGACCCAGTACTTC
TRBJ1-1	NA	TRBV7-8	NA	CASSFQQGWGIDPEAFF	TGTGCCAGCAGCTTCCAGCAGGGTTGGGGGATTGATCCTGAAGCTTTCTTT
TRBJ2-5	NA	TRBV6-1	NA	CASSEYMGEYF	TGTGCCAGCAGTGAATATATGGGCGAGTACTTC
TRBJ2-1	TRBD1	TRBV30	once	CAWSYRGNYNEQFF	TGTGCCTGGAGTTACAGGGGGAACTACAATGAGCAGTTCTTC
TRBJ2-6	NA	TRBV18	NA	CASSPTMPGDSGANVLTF	TGTGCCAGCTCACCAACCATGCCTGGCGACTCTGGGGCCAACGTCCTGACTTTC
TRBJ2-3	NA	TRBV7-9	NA	CASSFEGEADTQYF	TGTGCCAGCAGCTTCGAAGGTGAGGCAGATACGCAGTATTTT
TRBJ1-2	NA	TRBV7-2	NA	CASSLNPGNYGYTF	TGTGCCAGCAGCTTAAATCCAGGAAACTATGGCTACACCTTC
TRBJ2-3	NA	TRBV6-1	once	CASSELRTATDTQYF	TGTGCCAGCAGTGAATTGAGGACAGCCACAGATACGCAGTATTTT